This TCR beta chain was sequenced in a study of blood T cell repertoires in COVID-19. TCRdb keeps only in-frame clones here, not all; method: immunoSEQ multiplex PCR. The sample shows about 83,000 clones, more than 75% of them seen only once. In germline, CDR1 is MNHNY, CDR2 SVGAGI (reference sequence). CDR3 length: 13 amino acids. Between the trimmed V and J ends, which lost 4 bases and 7 bases, there was a span of 11 bases. The gene calls are TRBV6-6 and TRBJ2-1, with D perhaps TRBD1 (6 bases). The sample consisted of peripheral blood. The TCR comes from an elderly man with active or convalescent COVID-19. CDR3 nucleotide sequence: TGTGCCAGCAGTTTTACAGGGTCGAATGAGCAGTTCTTC. Its translation is CASSFTGSNEQFF.